Below are 10 T cell receptor beta chains sequenced from a single sample in a study of blood T cell repertoires in COVID-19. Measured with immunoSEQ multiplex PCR; TCRdb has only the in-frame clones, and not every one. The sample lists under 400,000 clones; around 88% were seen once. Sequenced sample: peripheral blood. These receptors came from a young woman with COVID-19, enrolled during active disease.

The CDR3 loop reads CASSPRDRGVDEQFF. The CDR3 DNA follows: TGTGCCAGCAGTCCACGGGACAGGGGGGTCGATGAGCAGTTCTTC. V is TRBV6-6 and J is TRBJ2-1; 11 bases map to TRBD1. Trimming cost V 5 bases and J 8 bases; bases outside gene matches: 8. This CDR3 spans 15 amino acids. Germline CDR1 reads MNHNY; CDR2 reads SVGAGI (reference sequence).

The chain has TRBV4-1 and TRBJ1-2; D is uncertain. The CDR3 covers 15 residues. Trimming removed 0 bases from V and 4 bases from J, with 12 bases in between. The V gene's germline CDR1 is MGHRA and CDR2 YSYEKL. In nucleotides, the CDR3 is TGCGCCAGCAGCCAAGATTGGTCGACGGGCTATGGCTACACCTTC. Translated, it gives CASSQDWSTGYGYTF.

This clone was detected once. This chain links TRBV6-5 with TRBJ2-5, with TRBD1 matching over 7 bases. V dropped 2 bases and J dropped 4; count of bases not matched to a gene: 4. This CDR3 comprises 14 residues. Germline CDR1 MNHEY, CDR2 SVGAGI. In DNA form, the CDR3 reads TGTGCCAGCAGTTACGGGACAGTGGGAGAGACCCAGTACTTC. Its protein product is CASSYGTVGETQYF.

The rearrangement joins TRBV7-8 to TRBJ2-7, with a weak D call TRBD2 (6 bases). Germline assignment: CDR1 SGHVS and CDR2 FQNEAQ. CDR3 size: 18 residues. Trimming left V 5 bases short and J 0 bases short, with 23 bases between. The CDR3, as DNA: TGTGCCAGCAGCCCCCGCGGGACCCCCAAGGGGTACTCCTACGAGCAGTACTTC. Protein: CASSPRGTPKGYSYEQYF.

The genes are TRBV27 and TRBJ2-3, with D unclear. The CDR3 is made up of 13 amino acids. Trimming cost V 3 bases and J 3 bases, with 7 bases left between them. Germline assignment: CDR1 MNHEY and CDR2 SMNVEV (reference sequence). The CDR3 nucleotides are TGTGCCAGCAGTTTTAAAGCTACAGATACGCAGTATTTT. Its translation is CASSFKATDTQYF.

This clone was counted only a few times. The chain joins TRBV9 to TRBJ1-2, with TRBD1 matching over 10 bases. Germline V gene sequence: CDR1 SGDLS, CDR2 YYNGEE. The CDR3 is 15 amino acids. J lost 4 bases, V lost 0 bases, and 3 bases had no gene match. The CDR3 bases are TGTGCCAGCAGCGTAGACCGGACAGGGGGCTATGGCTACACCTTC. Its protein product is CASSVDRTGGYGYTF.

The J gene is TRBJ1-2, the V gene TRBV28, with 9 positions matching TRBD1. The length of the CDR3 is 16 residues. V trimming: 4 bases; J trimming: 8 bases; junction bases outside the gene matches: 14. Germline lookup yields CDR1 MDHEN and CDR2 SYDVKM. CDR3 coding DNA: TGTGCCAGCAGTTCTCCCGGGACAGGGAGATGGCGCGGCTACACCTTC. It specifies CASSSPGTGRWRGYTF.

The chain uses TRBV3-1 (or the pseudogene TRBV3-2) and TRBJ1-5; D is undetermined. Germline assignment: CDR1 LGHDT and CDR2 YNNKEL (reference sequence). The CDR3 covers 14 residues. V gave up 3 bases and J gave up 11 bases, with 17 bases separating them. The CDR3 DNA reads TGTGCCAGCAGCCATAAACCCGGGGTTTCGGCCCAGCATTTT. Amino acid sequence: CASSHKPGVSAQHF.

The chain uses TRBV4-2 and TRBJ1-6; D is perhaps TRBD1 (6 bases). CDR1 LGHNA and CDR2 YNFKEQ come from the germline V gene. There are 16 residues in the CDR3. Trimming took off 0 bases at V and 2 bases at J, with 8 bases between the two ends. CDR3 residues: CASSQERGPYNSPLHF. The CDR3 nucleotides are TGTGCCAGCAGCCAAGAGCGGGGGCCCTATAATTCACCCCTCCACTTT.

V is TRBV28 and J is TRBJ1-1; 8 bases map to TRBD1. V dropped 10 bases and J dropped 0; count of bases not matched to a gene: 4. The CDR3 length is 13 residues. Germline CDR1 and CDR2: MDHEN and SYDVKM. The CDR3 DNA follows: TGTGCCATCTCAGGGGGCCTGAACACTGAAGCTTTCTTT. Amino acid sequence: CAISGGLNTEAFF.